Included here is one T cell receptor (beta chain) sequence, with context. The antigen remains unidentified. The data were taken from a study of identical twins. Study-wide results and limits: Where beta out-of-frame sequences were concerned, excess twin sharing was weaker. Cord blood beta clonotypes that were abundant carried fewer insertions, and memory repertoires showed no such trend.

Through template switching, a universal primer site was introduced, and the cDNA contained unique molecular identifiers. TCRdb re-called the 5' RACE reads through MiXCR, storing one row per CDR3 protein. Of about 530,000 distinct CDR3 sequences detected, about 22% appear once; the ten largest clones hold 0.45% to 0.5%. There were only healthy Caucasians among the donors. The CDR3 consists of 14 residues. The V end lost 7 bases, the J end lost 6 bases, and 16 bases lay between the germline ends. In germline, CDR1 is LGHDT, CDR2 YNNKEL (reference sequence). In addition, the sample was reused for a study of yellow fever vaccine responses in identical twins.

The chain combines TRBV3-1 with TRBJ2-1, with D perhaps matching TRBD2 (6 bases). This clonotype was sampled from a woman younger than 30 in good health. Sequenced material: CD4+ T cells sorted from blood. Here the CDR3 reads CASMGGPPSNEQFF. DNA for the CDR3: TGTGCCAGCATGGGAGGACCCCCGAGCAATGAGCAGTTCTTC.